This T cell receptor (beta chain) was sequenced during a study of blood T cell repertoires in COVID-19. The repertoire was sequenced with immunoSEQ multiplex PCR; TCRdb's copy has only in-frame clones and lacks some. The data contain roughly 220,000 clones, more than 65% of them singletons. The sample comprised peripheral blood. This TCR was recovered from a woman aged 25 to 45 who had recovered from COVID-19.

This chain's CDR3 is CASSLLDRHNQPQHF. CDR3 nucleotide sequence: TGTGCCAGCAGTTTATTGGACAGACACAATCAGCCCCAGCATTTT. The chain has TRBV28 and TRBJ1-5; a possible D gene is TRBD1 (6 bases). The V gene's germline CDR1 is MDHEN and CDR2 SYDVKM. CDR3 length: 15 residues. V lost 1 base and J lost 3, with 10 bases in between.